The 30 T cell receptor beta chains listed next were all sequenced from one sample in a study of T cell repertoires in cytomegalovirus infection. Using its own MiXCR run on the reads, TCRdb lists one record per CDR3 protein. The sample includes about 440,000 distinct CDR3 sequences, approximately 30% of them seen just once. The sample comprised PBMCs. Receptor source: a human donor in good health (CMV status not recorded). Some clones in this sample may be carry-over from other donors' samples.

This chain connects TRBV9 to TRBJ1-1; perhaps TRBD1 as D (6 bases). This CDR3 spans 14 amino acids. Between the trimmed V and J ends, which lost 0 bases and 1 base, there was a span of 7 bases. In germline, CDR1 is SGDLS, CDR2 YYNGEE. The CDR3 loop reads CASSVGGQNTEAFF. In DNA form, the CDR3 reads TGTGCCAGCAGCGTAGGGGGACAGAACACTGAAGCTTTCTTT.

This clonotype was picked up one time. This chain connects TRBV20-1 to TRBJ1-2; tentatively, D is TRBD1 (6 bases). V was trimmed by 1 base and J by 7 bases, leaving 19 bases between them. Per germline, CDR1 DFQATT and CDR2 SNEGSKA (reference sequence). The CDR3 length is 15 residues. This CDR3 is CSARGGMGGAGGYTF. CDR3 nucleotides: TGCAGTGCTAGAGGGGGCATGGGGGGGGCAGGTGGCTACACCTTC.

At least ten counts were recorded for this clonotype. V and J are TRBV7-8 and TRBJ1-1; D is uncertain. Trimming left V 4 bases short and J 4 bases short, with 10 bases between. The CDR3 runs 13 residues. Germline V gene data show CDR1 as SGHVS and CDR2 as FQNEAQ. The CDR3 protein is CASSSSGRTEAFF. The CDR3 bases are TGTGCCAGCAGCTCTTCGGGCCGCACTGAAGCTTTCTTT.

This clonotype turned up a few times. V is TRBV6-6 and J is TRBJ1-4; the D gene is possibly TRBD1 (5 bases). Trimming left V 7 bases short and J 4 bases short, with 28 bases between. Germline-derived CDR1 and CDR2 are MNHNY and SVGAGI (reference sequence). The CDR3 has 19 amino acids. CDR3 sequence (DNA): TGTGCCAGCACTACCATGTACCCGGGCGGGGCCCAAATTAATGAAAAACTGTTTTTT. Protein: CASTTMYPGGAQINEKLFF.

In its sample, this clonotype was seen a few times. CDR3 amino acids: CASSFDPGGTDTQYF. The DNA of the CDR3 is TGTGCCAGCAGCTTTGACCCCGGGGGCACAGATACGCAGTATTTT. This chain joins TRBV11-2 and TRBJ2-3; tentatively, D is TRBD2 (5 bases). Trimming pared 3 bases from V and 1 base from J, leaving 11 bases between. The CDR3 is 15 amino acids. Germline CDR1 reads SGHAT; CDR2 reads FQNNGV.

The chain combines TRBV19 with TRBJ2-7; TRBD1 agrees at 10 bases. This CDR3 is 15 amino acids long. CDR1 is LNHDA, CDR2 SQIVND, per germline (reference sequence). The trim removed 4 bases at V and 2 bases at J, leaving 5 bases unmatched. CDR3 in DNA: TGTGCCAGTAGTAACCCAGGGACAGGGGCCTACGAGCAGTACTTC. Its translation is CASSNPGTGAYEQYF.

The table lists this clonotype with a few counts. The chain employs TRBV7-9 and TRBJ1-2; the D is unclear. The CDR3 contains 13 residues. Germline CDR1 is SEHNR and CDR2 is FQNEAQ (reference sequence). Trimming left V 1 base short and J 4 bases short, with 7 bases between. The CDR3 loop reads CASSLVWGYGYTF. The CDR3 DNA is TGTGCCAGCAGCTTAGTGTGGGGCTATGGCTACACCTTC.

V is TRBV20-1 and J is TRBJ2-3; TRBD1 agrees at 9 bases. Germline V gives CDR1 DFQATT, CDR2 SNEGSKA (reference sequence). There are 14 residues in the CDR3. For the CDR3, the DNA is TGCAGCCCCCGTGGGGACAGGGAATTGGATACGCAGTATTTT. This translates into CSPRGDRELDTQYF.

This clonotype was observed many times. The V and J genes are TRBV7-2 and TRBJ2-7; a weak D match, TRBD1 (6 bases). Looked up from germline, CDR1 is SGHTA and CDR2 is FQGNSA. The CDR3 loop spans 12 amino acids. V lost 5 bases to trimming and J lost 6 bases, with 11 bases between them. CDR3 sequence: CASSGTGTEQYF. The CDR3 bases are TGTGCCAGCAGCGGTACAGGGACCGAGCAGTACTTC. Full variable domain (rest looked up from reference TRBV7-2 and TRBJ2-7): GAGVSQSPSNKVTEKGKDVELRCDPISGHTALYWYRQSLGQGLEFLIYFQGNSAPDKSGLPSDRFSAERTGGSVSTLTIQRTQQEDSAVYLCASSGTGTEQYFGPGTRLTVT.

This clonotype came up a few times. The chain recombines TRBV28 with TRBJ2-3; D is undetermined. Per the germline V gene, CDR1 is MDHEN and CDR2 is SYDVKM. The V and J ends lost 2 bases and 0 bases respectively, with 9 bases between them. The CDR3 is made up of 15 amino acids. The CDR3 protein is CASSLTPDSTDTQYF. Here the CDR3 DNA reads TGTGCCAGCAGTTTAACCCCAGACAGCACAGATACGCAGTATTTT.

V usage is TRBV15 and J usage is TRBJ2-3; 7 bases map to TRBD2. CDR1 and CDR2 from the germline V gene are LNHNV and YYDKDF (reference sequence). This CDR3 is 16 amino acids long. J gave up 0 bases and V 4 bases, and 7 bases lay outside the gene matches. CDR3 DNA sequence: TGTGCCACCAGCACCCGGACTAGGGCTAGCACAGATACGCAGTATTTT. Translating it yields CATSTRTRASTDTQYF. The full variable domain, its missing parts supplied by reference TRBV15 and TRBJ2-3, is DAMVIQNPRYQVTQFGKPVTLSCSQTLNHNVMYWYQQKSSQAPKLLFHYYDKDFNNEADTPDNFQSRRPNTSFCFLDIRSPGLGDTAMYLCATSTRTRASTDTQYFGPGTRLTVL.

This clonotype was counted ten times or more. The gene calls are TRBV7-8 and TRBJ1-2; weak D call: TRBD1 (5 bases). The CDR3 loop spans 15 amino acids. CDR1 SGHVS and CDR2 FQNEAQ come from the germline V gene. Between the trimmed V and J ends, which lost 4 bases and 1 base, there was a span of 13 bases. This CDR3 reads CASSSQVGRNYGYTF. CDR3 sequence (DNA): TGTGCCAGCAGCTCCCAGGTGGGGCGTAACTATGGCTACACCTTC.

The chain couples TRBV20-1 to TRBJ1-6, with D possibly TRBD1 on 6 matching bases. Germline CDR1 is DFQATT and CDR2 is SNEGSKA (reference sequence). CDR3 size: 16 residues. Trimming pared 2 bases from V and 7 bases from J, leaving 18 bases between. CDR3 nucleotides: TGCAGTGCTAGACGGAGTACAGGGAGTTCCAATTCACCCCTCCACTTT. Its translation: CSARRSTGSSNSPLHF.

The chain carries TRBV10-3 and TRBJ1-2, with D uncertain. CDR1 is ENHRY and CDR2 is SYGVKD in the germline V gene. The CDR3 contains 16 residues. Trimming stripped 0 bases from V and 0 bases from J, with 11 bases between. CDR3 residues: CAISESKVPANYGYTF. The CDR3 DNA sequence: TGTGCCATCAGTGAGTCGAAGGTTCCAGCTAACTATGGCTACACCTTC.

The gene calls are TRBV5-5 and TRBJ2-1; D uncertain. Germline V gene sequence: CDR1 SGHKS, CDR2 YYEKEE (reference sequence). The V end was cut by 0 bases, the J end by 0 bases, with 10 bases between. The CDR3 loop spans 16 amino acids. CDR3 residues: CASSLETASSYNEQFF. CDR3 DNA sequence: TGTGCCAGCAGCTTGGAGACTGCCAGCTCCTACAATGAGCAGTTCTTC.

Regarding this clonotype: A read error may account for a junction end that differs from germline. This CDR3 is CASSSGPTNSPLHF. As DNA, the CDR3 is TGTGCCAGCAGCTCGGGACCGACCAATTCACCCCTCCACTTT. V and J are TRBV5-3 and TRBJ1-6; the D gene is possibly TRBD1 (5 bases). TRBV5-3 is treated as an ORF (open reading frame) with a function not yet certain. CDR3 length: 14 residues.

This clonotype has only a few counts. This chain links TRBV6-1 with TRBJ2-3; D may correspond to TRBD1 or TRBD2 (6 bases each). The CDR3 runs 16 residues. Trimming stripped 4 bases from V and 2 bases from J, with 16 bases between. Germline V gene sequence: CDR1 MNHNS, CDR2 SASEGT. CDR3 region: CASSGMEGGITDTQYF. For the CDR3, the DNA is TGTGCCAGCAGTGGTATGGAGGGGGGCATCACAGATACGCAGTATTTT.

There are a few counts of this clonotype. The rearrangement links TRBV5-1 to TRBJ2-5; TRBD1 agrees at 7 bases. Germline-derived CDR1 and CDR2 are SGHRS and YFSETQ. The length of the CDR3 is 16 residues. V was clipped by 0 bases and J by 2 bases; unmatched bases: 7. Here the CDR3 reads CASSLEGTARQETQYF. The CDR3 nucleotides read TGCGCCAGCAGCTTGGAAGGGACAGCGAGGCAAGAGACCCAGTACTTC.

A word on this clonotype: The CDR3 does not end in the conserved phenylalanine or tryptophan, so this is likely a read error. The DNA is left out, because the CDR3 cannot be placed on it with certainty; the CDR3 is given as TCRdb lists it. CDR3 sequence: CASSSRDRGQRAYNEQLL. The genes are TRBV7-6 and TRBJ2-1; TRBD1 reflects the table's D call only, with no check against the DNA. Germline loops: CDR1 SGHVS, CDR2 FNYEAQ. A total of 18 residues make up the CDR3, ends included.

This clonotype showed up many times. V and J are TRBV7-9 and TRBJ2-3; 10 positions agree with TRBD2. The germline V gene encodes CDR1 SEHNR and CDR2 FQNEAQ (reference sequence). There are 15 residues in the CDR3. V trimming: 6 bases; J trimming: 1 base; junction bases outside the gene matches: 4. The CDR3 region has the DNA TGTGCCAGCAGTCTTAGCGGGGGGCGCACAGATACGCAGTATTTT. Translating gives CASSLSGGRTDTQYF.

This clonotype was seen a few times. The chain joins TRBV15 to TRBJ2-3, with a possible D match to TRBD2 (5 bases). Per germline, CDR1 LNHNV and CDR2 YYDKDF (reference sequence). V was trimmed by 5 bases and J by 4 bases, leaving 16 bases between them. The CDR3 loop spans 15 amino acids. The CDR3 nucleotides are TGTGCCACCAGCGAGGCGCGCGGGTTCGCAGATACGCAGTATTTT. Protein: CATSEARGFADTQYF.

The CDR3 DNA reads TGTGCCAGCAGCCAAGCCCCGGTGAGACTAGCGGGGAACTCCAGAGATGAGCAGTTCTTC. It encodes CASSQAPVRLAGNSRDEQFF. V and J are TRBV4-2 and TRBJ2-1, with TRBD2 identical over 11 bases. The CDR3 has 20 residues. The V segment lost 1 base and the J segment 8 bases; nucleotides outside the gene matches: 19. CDR1 and CDR2 from the germline V gene are LGHNA and YNFKEQ.

The V call is TRBV12-3 or TRBV12-4, the J call TRBJ1-1; TRBD1 aligns across 10 bases. V shed 6 bases and J 11 bases; nucleotides not matched to a gene: 9. The CDR3 extends over 13 amino acids. DNA for the CDR3: TGTGCCAGCAGAGAGGGGACAGGGGTTGCCGCTTTCTTT. Residues: CASREGTGVAAFF.

This clonotype has only a few counts. The chain carries TRBV19 and TRBJ2-2; 8 nucleotides align to TRBD1. CDR1 is LNHDA, CDR2 SQIVND, per germline (reference sequence). The CDR3 loop spans 15 amino acids. Losses at the gene ends were 3 bases for V and 8 bases for J; bases not matched to a gene: 8. The CDR3 loop is CASSILVDRVGELFF. CDR3 nucleotides: TGTGCCAGTAGTATCCTCGTGGACAGGGTTGGGGAGCTGTTTTTT.

The chain uses TRBV7-8 and TRBJ2-1; 11 bases match TRBD2. CDR1 is SGHVS and CDR2 is FQNEAQ in the germline V gene. After removal of 5 bases from V and 6 bases from J, the junction contained 15 bases not matched to a gene. The CDR3 spans 18 residues. CDR3 region: CASSVMASGGQRRNEQFF. The CDR3 DNA sequence: TGTGCCAGCAGCGTAATGGCTAGCGGGGGGCAGCGACGCAATGAGCAGTTCTTC.

The chain is built from TRBV2 and TRBJ1-2, with a possible D match to TRBD1 (5 bases). The V end was cut by 3 bases, the J end by 8 bases, with 10 bases between. The V gene's germline CDR1 is SNHLY and CDR2 FYNNEI. The CDR3 is made up of 12 amino acids. CDR3 loop: CASSDWGVGYTF. The DNA of the CDR3 is TGTGCCAGCAGTGATTGGGGGGTGGGCTACACCTTC.

The table lists this clonotype with many counts. The chain links TRBV7-8 to TRBJ2-4, with D tentatively TRBD1 (6 bases). CDR1 SGHVS and CDR2 FQNEAQ come from the germline V gene. Deletions cut 3 bases from V and 4 bases from J, with 10 bases between. The CDR3 runs to 14 residues. As DNA, the CDR3 is TGTGCCAGCAGCTTTGGACAGAGTAAAAACATTCAGTACTTC. Its protein is CASSFGQSKNIQYF.

This clonotype was recorded at least ten times. CDR3 protein: CATSPTKDGYTF. CDR3 coding DNA: TGTGCCACCTCTCCCACGAAGGATGGCTACACCTTC. The gene calls are TRBV12-3 or TRBV12-4 and TRBJ1-2; D not certain. Between the trimmed V and J ends, which lost 10 bases and 6 bases, there was a span of 15 bases. The CDR3 is 12 residues long.

V and J are TRBV19 and TRBJ1-5; 7 nucleotides align to TRBD1. CDR1 LNHDA and CDR2 SQIVND come from the germline V gene (reference sequence). Trimming removed 6 bases from V and 3 bases from J; junction bases left unmatched: 8. This CDR3 has 15 residues. The CDR3 loop reads CASRDRKGPNQPQHF. For the CDR3, the DNA is TGTGCCAGTAGGGACAGGAAAGGTCCCAATCAGCCCCAGCATTTT.

The rearrangement uses TRBV7-2 and TRBJ2-1; 7 bases match TRBD2. The CDR3 consists of 17 residues. Germline V gene data show CDR1 as SGHTA and CDR2 as FQGNSA. J was trimmed by 2 bases and V by 6 bases; bases with no gene match: 13. This CDR3 reads CASSPPPPGLPYNEQFF. The CDR3 DNA sequence: TGTGCCAGCAGTCCCCCCCCCCCGGGACTACCCTACAATGAGCAGTTCTTC.